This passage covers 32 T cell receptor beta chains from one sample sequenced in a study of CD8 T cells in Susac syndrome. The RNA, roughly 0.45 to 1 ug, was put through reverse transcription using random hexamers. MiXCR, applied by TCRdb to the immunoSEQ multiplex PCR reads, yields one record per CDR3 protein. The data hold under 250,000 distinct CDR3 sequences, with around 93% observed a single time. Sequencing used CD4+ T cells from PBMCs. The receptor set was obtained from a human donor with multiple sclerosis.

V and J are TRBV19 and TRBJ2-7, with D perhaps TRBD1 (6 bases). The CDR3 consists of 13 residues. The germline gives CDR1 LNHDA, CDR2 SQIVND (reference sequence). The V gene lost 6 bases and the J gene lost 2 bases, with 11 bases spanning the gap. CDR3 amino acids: CASSNGQPYEQYF. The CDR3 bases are TGTGCCAGTAGCAACGGACAGCCCTACGAGCAGTACTTC.

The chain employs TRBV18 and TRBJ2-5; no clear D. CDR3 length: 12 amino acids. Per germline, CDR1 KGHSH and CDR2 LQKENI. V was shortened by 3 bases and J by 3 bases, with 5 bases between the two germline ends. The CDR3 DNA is TGTGCCAGCTCACCGGTTGAAGAGACCCAGTACTTC. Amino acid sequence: CASSPVEETQYF.

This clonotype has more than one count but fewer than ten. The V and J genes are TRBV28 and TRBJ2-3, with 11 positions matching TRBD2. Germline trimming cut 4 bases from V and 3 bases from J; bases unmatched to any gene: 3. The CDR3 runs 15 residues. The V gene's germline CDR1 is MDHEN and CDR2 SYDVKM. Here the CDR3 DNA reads TGTGCCAGCAGTTCCGTAGCGGGGGGGACAGATACGCAGTATTTT. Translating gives CASSSVAGGTDTQYF.

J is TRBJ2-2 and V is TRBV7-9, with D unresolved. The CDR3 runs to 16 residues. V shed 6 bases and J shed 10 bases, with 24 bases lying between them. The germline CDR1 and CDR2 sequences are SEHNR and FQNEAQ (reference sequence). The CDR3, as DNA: TGTGCCAGCAGAAAACCCACGTCCCCTGGTAGAGCGGAGCTGTTTTTT. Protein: CASRKPTSPGRAELFF. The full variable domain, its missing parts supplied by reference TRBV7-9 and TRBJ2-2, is DTGVSQNPRHKITKRGQNVTFRCDPISEHNRLYWYRQTLGQGPEFLTYFQNEAQLEKSRLLSDRFSAERPKGSFSTLEIQRTEQGDSAMYLCASRKPTSPGRAELFFGEGSRLTVL.

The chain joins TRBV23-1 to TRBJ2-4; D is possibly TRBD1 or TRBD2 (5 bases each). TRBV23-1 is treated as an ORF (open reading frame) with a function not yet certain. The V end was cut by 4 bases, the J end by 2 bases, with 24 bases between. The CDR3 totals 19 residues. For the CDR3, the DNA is TGCGCCAGCAGTCTGCCCGTTTGGGGCCCCGGGGATACCAAAAACATTCAGTACTTC. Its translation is CASSLPVWGPGDTKNIQYF.

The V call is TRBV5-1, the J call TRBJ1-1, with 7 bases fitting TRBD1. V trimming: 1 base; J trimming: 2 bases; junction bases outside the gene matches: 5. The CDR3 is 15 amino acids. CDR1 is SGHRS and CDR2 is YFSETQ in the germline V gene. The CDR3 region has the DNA TGCGCCAGCAGCTTGATGCAGGGGGGAAACACTGAAGCTTTCTTT. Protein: CASSLMQGGNTEAFF.

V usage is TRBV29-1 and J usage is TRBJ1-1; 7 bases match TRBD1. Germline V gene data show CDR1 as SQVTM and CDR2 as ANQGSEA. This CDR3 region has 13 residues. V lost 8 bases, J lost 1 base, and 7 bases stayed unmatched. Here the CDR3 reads CSIYRQGNTEAFF. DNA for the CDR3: TGCAGCATATATCGACAGGGGAACACTGAAGCTTTCTTT.

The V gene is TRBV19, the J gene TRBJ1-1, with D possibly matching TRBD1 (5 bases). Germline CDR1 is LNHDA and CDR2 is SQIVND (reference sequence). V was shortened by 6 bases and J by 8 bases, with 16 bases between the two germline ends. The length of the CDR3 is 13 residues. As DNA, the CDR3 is TGTGCCAGTAGATCTCAGGGTCAAGGCGAAGCTTTCTTT. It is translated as CASRSQGQGEAFF.

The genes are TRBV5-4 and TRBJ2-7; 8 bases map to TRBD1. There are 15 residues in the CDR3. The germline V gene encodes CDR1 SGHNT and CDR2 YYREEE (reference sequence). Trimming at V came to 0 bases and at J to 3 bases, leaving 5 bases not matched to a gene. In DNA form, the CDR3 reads TGTGCCAGCAGCTTGGGAACAGGGGGTCACTACGAGCAGTACTTC. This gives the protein CASSLGTGGHYEQYF.

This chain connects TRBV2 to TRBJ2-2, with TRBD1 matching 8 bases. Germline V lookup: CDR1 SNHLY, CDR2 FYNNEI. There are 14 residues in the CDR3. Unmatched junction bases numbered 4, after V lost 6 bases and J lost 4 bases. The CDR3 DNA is TGTGCCAGCAGATGGACAGGGATCACCGGGGAGCTGTTTTTT. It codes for CASRWTGITGELFF. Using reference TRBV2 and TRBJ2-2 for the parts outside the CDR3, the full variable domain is EPEVTQTPSHQVTQMGQEVILRCVPISNHLYFYWYRQILGQKVEFLVSFYNNEISEKSEIFDDQFSVERPDGSNFTLKIRSTKLEDSAMYFCASRWTGITGELFFGEGSRLTVL.

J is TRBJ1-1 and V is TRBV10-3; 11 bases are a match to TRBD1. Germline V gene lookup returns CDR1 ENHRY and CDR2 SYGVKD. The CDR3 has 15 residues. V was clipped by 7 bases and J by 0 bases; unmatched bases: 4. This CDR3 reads CAIMGQGVMNTEAFF. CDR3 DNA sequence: TGTGCCATCATGGGACAGGGGGTTATGAACACTGAAGCTTTCTTT.

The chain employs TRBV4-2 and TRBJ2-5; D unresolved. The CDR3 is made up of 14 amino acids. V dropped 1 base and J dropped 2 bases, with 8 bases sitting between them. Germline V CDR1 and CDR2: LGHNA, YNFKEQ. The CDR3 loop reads CASSQAQQQETQYF. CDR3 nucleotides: TGTGCCAGCAGCCAAGCTCAGCAGCAAGAGACCCAGTACTTC.

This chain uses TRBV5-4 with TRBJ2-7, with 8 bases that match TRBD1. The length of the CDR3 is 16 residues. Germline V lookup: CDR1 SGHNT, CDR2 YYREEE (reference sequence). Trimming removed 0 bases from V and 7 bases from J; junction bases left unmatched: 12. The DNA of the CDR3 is TGTGCCAGCAGCTTGGGACCGGACAGGGCCCCTAGTGAGCAGTACTTC. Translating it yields CASSLGPDRAPSEQYF.

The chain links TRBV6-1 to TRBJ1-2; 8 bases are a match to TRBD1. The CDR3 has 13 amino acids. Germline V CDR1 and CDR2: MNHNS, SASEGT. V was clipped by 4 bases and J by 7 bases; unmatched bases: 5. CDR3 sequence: CASSVPDRVGYTF. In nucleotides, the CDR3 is TGTGCCAGCAGTGTTCCGGACAGGGTTGGCTACACCTTC.

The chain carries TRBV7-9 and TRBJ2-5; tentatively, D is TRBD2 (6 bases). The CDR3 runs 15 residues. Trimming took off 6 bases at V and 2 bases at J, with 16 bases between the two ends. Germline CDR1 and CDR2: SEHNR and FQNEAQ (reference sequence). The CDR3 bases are TGTGCCAGCAGGGAGGGGCGGACCTTACAAGAGACCCAGTACTTC. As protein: CASREGRTLQETQYF.

The DNA for the CDR3 is TGCAGCGTTGACGGGCTAGCGGGATTGAGGGGAGAGACCCAGTACTTC. Protein product: CSVDGLAGLRGETQYF. This chain joins TRBV29-1 and TRBJ2-5, with 9 positions matching TRBD2. Losses at the gene ends were 3 bases for V and 4 bases for J; bases not matched to a gene: 12. CDR1 SQVTM and CDR2 ANQGSEA come from the germline V gene. The CDR3 runs 16 residues.

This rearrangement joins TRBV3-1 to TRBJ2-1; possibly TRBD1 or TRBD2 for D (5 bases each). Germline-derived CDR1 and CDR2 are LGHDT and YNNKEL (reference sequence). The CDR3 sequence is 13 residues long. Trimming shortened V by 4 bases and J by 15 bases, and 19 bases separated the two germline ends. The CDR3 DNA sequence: TGTGCCAGCAGCCCCCGGACCGACTCGGGGCTGTTCTTC. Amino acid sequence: CASSPRTDSGLFF.

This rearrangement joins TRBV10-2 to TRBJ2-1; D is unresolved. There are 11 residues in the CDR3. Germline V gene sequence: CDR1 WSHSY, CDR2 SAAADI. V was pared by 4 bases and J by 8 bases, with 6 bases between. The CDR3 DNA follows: TGCGCCAGCAGTGCCTTCGATGAGCAGTTCTTC. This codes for CASSAFDEQFF.

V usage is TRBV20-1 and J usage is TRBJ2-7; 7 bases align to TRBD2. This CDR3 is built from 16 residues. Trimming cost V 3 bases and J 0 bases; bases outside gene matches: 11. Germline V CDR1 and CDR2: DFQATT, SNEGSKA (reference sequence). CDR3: CSASGPSGASSYEQYV. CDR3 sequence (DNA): TGCAGTGCTAGCGGACCTAGCGGAGCAAGCTCCTACGAGCAGTACGTC.

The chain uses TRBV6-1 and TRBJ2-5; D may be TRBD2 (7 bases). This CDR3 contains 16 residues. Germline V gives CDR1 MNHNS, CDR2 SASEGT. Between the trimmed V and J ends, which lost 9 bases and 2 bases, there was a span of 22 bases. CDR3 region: CASTLSRGRGQETQYF. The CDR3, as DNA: TGTGCCAGTACGCTAAGCCGGGGGAGGGGGCAAGAGACCCAGTACTTC.

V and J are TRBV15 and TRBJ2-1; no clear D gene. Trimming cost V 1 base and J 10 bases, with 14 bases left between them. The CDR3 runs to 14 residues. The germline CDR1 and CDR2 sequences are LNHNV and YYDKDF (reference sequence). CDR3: CATSRVARSREQFF. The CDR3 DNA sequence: TGTGCCACCAGCAGAGTCGCTAGATCCCGAGAGCAGTTCTTC. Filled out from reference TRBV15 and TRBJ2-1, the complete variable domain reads DAMVIQNPRYQVTQFGKPVTLSCSQTLNHNVMYWYQQKSSQAPKLLFHYYDKDFNNEADTPDNFQSRRPNTSFCFLDIRSPGLGDTAMYLCATSRVARSREQFFGPGTRLTVL.

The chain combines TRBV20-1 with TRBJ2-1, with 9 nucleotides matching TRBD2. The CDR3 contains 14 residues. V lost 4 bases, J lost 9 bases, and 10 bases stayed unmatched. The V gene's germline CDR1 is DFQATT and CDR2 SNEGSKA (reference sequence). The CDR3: CSANLRRGGFEQFF. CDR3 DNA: TGCAGTGCTAACCTTCGGCGGGGGGGCTTTGAGCAGTTCTTC.

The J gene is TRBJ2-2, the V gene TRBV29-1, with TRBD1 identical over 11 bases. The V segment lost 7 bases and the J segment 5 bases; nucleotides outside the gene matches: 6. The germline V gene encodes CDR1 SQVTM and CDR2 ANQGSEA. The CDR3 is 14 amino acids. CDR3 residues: CSGRTGGATGELFF. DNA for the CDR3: TGCAGCGGCAGGACAGGGGGCGCAACCGGGGAGCTGTTTTTT.

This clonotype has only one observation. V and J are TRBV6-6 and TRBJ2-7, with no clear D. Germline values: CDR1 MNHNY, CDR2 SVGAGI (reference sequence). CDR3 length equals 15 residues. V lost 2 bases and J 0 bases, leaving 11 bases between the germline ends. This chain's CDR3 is CASSYAGPGSYEQYV. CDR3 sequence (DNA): TGTGCCAGCAGTTACGCCGGCCCGGGCTCCTACGAGCAGTACGTC.

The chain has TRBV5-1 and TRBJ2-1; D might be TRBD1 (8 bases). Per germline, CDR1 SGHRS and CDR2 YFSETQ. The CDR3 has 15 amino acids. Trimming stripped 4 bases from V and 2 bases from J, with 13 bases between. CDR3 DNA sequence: TGCGCCAGCAGCGGGGGGGACAGGCCCTACAATGAGCAGTTCTTC. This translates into CASSGGDRPYNEQFF.

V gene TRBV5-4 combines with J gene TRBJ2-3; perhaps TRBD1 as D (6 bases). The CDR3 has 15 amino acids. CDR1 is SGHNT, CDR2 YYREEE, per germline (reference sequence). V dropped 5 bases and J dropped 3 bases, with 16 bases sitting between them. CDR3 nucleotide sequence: TGTGCCAGCAGACCAGCGACAGGCGGTACAGATACGCAGTATTTT. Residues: CASRPATGGTDTQYF.

The CDR3 sequence: CASSPELSGANVLTF. The DNA for the CDR3 is TGTGCCAGCAGCCCCGAGCTCTCTGGGGCCAACGTCCTGACTTTC. This rearrangement joins TRBV3-1 to TRBJ2-6, with D hard to call. V was cut by 4 bases and J by 0 bases, with 7 bases left in between. This CDR3 contains 15 residues. Per germline, CDR1 LGHDT and CDR2 YNNKEL (reference sequence).

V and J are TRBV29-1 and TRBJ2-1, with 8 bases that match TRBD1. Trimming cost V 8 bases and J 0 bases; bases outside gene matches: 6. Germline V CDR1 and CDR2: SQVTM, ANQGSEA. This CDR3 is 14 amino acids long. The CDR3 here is CSIRTGGSYNEQFF. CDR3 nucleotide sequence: TGCAGCATTCGTACAGGGGGCTCCTACAATGAGCAGTTCTTC.

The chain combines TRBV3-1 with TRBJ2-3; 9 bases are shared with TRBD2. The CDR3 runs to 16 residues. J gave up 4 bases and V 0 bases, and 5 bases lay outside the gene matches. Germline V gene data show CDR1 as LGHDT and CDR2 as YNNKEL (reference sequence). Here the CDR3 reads CASSQDVGGGADTQYF. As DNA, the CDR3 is TGTGCCAGCAGCCAAGATGTTGGCGGGGGGGCAGATACGCAGTATTTT.

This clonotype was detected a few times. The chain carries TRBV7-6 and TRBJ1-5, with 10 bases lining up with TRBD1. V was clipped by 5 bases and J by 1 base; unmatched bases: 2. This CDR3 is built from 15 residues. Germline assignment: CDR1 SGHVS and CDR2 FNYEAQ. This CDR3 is CASSEGQGSNQPQHF. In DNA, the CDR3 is TGTGCCAGCAGCGAGGGACAGGGGAGCAATCAGCCCCAGCATTTT.

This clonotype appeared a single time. This CDR3 reads CASMVQHTDTQYF. The CDR3 DNA follows: TGCGCCAGCATGGTCCAGCACACAGATACGCAGTATTTT. V and J are TRBV5-1 and TRBJ2-3; D remains unclear. Germline CDR1 is SGHRS and CDR2 is YFSETQ. Trimming removed 6 bases from V and 2 bases from J, with 10 bases in between. The CDR3 length is 13 residues.

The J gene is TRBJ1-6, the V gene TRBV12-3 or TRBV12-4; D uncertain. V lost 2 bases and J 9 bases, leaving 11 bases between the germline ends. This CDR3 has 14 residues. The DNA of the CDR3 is TGTGCCAGCAGTTTACGGGGTTCCTCTTCACCCCTCCACTTT. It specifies CASSLRGSSSPLHF.